This TCR beta chain was profiled in a study of blood T cell repertoires in COVID-19. The wider study: The samples span acute and convalescent COVID-19 from the United States, Italy and Spain. From T cells, B-cell-depleted T cells, or PBMCs came the material, which was cDNA or gDNA.

This CDR3 has 13 residues. With 11 bases clipped from V and 0 bases from J, the junction kept 5 bases outside the gene matches. Germline V lookup: CDR1 MNHEY, CDR2 SVGAGI. Per the authors' pipeline: Quantification of nucleated cells was approximated via reference gene primer amplification. TCRdb's copy holds only in-frame clones and misses some; the assay was immunoSEQ multiplex PCR. From that table come the V and J calls and clone size; the DNA was used to work out D and trimming. The top ten clones hold 0.88% of a sample with some 200,000 clones, around nine tenths of them seen once. The genes are TRBV6-5 and TRBJ1-1, with TRBD1 matching 8 bases. Sequencing was carried out using peripheral blood. The clonotype originates from a woman under 30 who had recovered from COVID-19. The CDR3 DNA sequence: TGTGCCGTAAAGGACAGGGTGAACACTGAAGCTTTCTTT. Protein: CAVKDRVNTEAFF.